A selection of T cell receptor beta chains follows, all from one sample in a study of shared clonotypes between healthy human individuals. Method: immunoSEQ multiplex PCR; TCRdb's copy keeps in-frame clones and lacks some. This sample yields 2 million to 2.5 million clones, of which approximately 95% are seen a single time; about 0.39% belongs to the top ten. Material for sequencing was naive CD4+ T cells from PBMCs. The receptors shown here come from a man in his late teens or twenties in good health. Some clones in this sample may be carry-over from other donors' samples. Both conserved end residues are part of each CDR3. The D gene is left open where the match is weak. The listing skips clone size in some rows; elsewhere it reads once, few, many or a size class.

V gene,J gene,clone size,D gene,CDR3 DNA,CDR3 protein
TRBV5-4,TRBJ2-1,.,TRBD2,TGTGCCAGCAGCTTGGGACTAGCCTCCTACAATGAGCAGTTCTTC,CASSLGLASYNEQFF
TRBV5-1,TRBJ2-7,.,TRBD2,TGCGCCAGCAGCTTGGGGGTAGCGGGAGGCTACGAGCAGTACTTC,CASSLGVAGGYEQYF
TRBV6-5,TRBJ1-1,.,.,TGTGCCAGCACAGCCCTTGAGGGTATCACTGAAGCTTTCTTT,CASTALEGITEAFF
TRBV4-3,TRBJ2-2,.,.,TGCGCCAGCAGCCAAGACCTGGACAGACTGAACACCGGGGAGCTGTTTTTT,CASSQDLDRLNTGELFF
TRBV25-1,TRBJ1-2,.,.,TGTGCCAGCAGTGAGAATCGCCCCGGTGGGAGCTACACCTTC,CASSENRPGGSYTF
TRBV9,TRBJ1-1,.,TRBD1,TGTGCCAGCAGCACCCGGACAGGGGCGAACACTGAAGCTTTCTTT,CASSTRTGANTEAFF
TRBV27,TRBJ2-4,once,TRBD1,TGTGCCAGCAGGAGCCTTACAGGGGGCCCTGCGCTAGCCAAAAACATTCAGTACTTC,CASRSLTGGPALAKNIQYF
TRBV6-1,TRBJ1-1,.,.,TGTGCCAGCACGAGACAGGTGGAGGTGTCCCTTGAAGCTTTCTTT,CASTRQVEVSLEAFF
TRBV7-3,TRBJ2-5,.,.,TGTGCCAGCAGCTTCGGGGACCAAGAGACCCAGTACTTC,CASSFGDQETQYF
TRBV19,TRBJ2-7,.,.,TGTGCCAGTAGTATACAGGGGGGAGAGAGGTCCTACGAGCAGTACTTC,CASSIQGGERSYEQYF